The clone carrying this T cell receptor beta chain was seen a few times. Antigen: not known. This record comes from a study of CD8 T cells in ankylosing spondylitis. For TCR beta, libraries came from quantitative 5'-RACE with molecular barcodes. TCRdb recomputed calls from the 5' RACE reads with MiXCR, one row per CDR3 protein. The sample shows roughly 700,000 distinct CDR3 sequences, 15% to 20% of them seen only once. V was pared by 3 bases and J by 6 bases, with 15 bases between. Germline lookup yields CDR1 SNHLY and CDR2 FYNNEI. The CDR3 loop spans 14 amino acids. Study-level results: Past research had described some motif variants in reactive arthritis synovial fluid and blood. Seemingly distinctive of ankylosing spondylitis blood was a TCR beta motif formed by eight highly homologous variants. Significantly higher representation of disease-linked clones was reported for matched ankylosing spondylitis synovial fluid. In peripheral blood, disease-linked CD8+ clones occurred at relatively low frequencies.

What was sequenced was blood, either unsorted or a sorted T cell fraction (not recorded which). The chain links TRBV2 to TRBJ2-7, with a tentative D call TRBD1 (5 bases). This receptor was taken from a male donor with ankylosing spondylitis. CDR3 DNA sequence: TGTGCCAGCAGTGAGGGTGCAGGGCAAGGCGAGCAGTACTTC. Translation gives CASSEGAGQGEQYF. The full variable domain, completed using reference TRBV2 and TRBJ2-7, is EPEVTQTPSHQVTQMGQEVILRCVPISNHLYFYWYRQILGQKVEFLVSFYNNEISEKSEIFDDQFSVERPDGSNFTLKIRSTKLEDSAMYFCASSEGAGQGEQYFGPGTRLTVT.